These 23 T cell receptor beta chains originate from one sample sequenced in a study of blood T cell repertoires in COVID-19. Clones were read by immunoSEQ multiplex PCR, and TCRdb kept only the in-frame ones, dropping some. The sample contains fewer than 350,000 clones, roughly 85% of which appear only once. Sequencing was done on a sample of peripheral blood. These receptors all come from a human donor in a cohort sampled during active COVID-19.

The rearrangement uses TRBV12-5 and TRBJ2-7; perhaps TRBD2 as D (5 bases). This CDR3 spans 13 amino acids. Trimming cost V 4 bases and J 8 bases, with 15 bases left between them. CDR1 and CDR2 from the germline V gene are LGHNT and FRNRAP. The CDR3: CASGSGFAGKQYF. CDR3 nucleotides: TGTGCTAGTGGTTCAGGATTCGCCGGGAAGCAGTACTTC.

The chain links TRBV7-2 to TRBJ1-2, with D unclear. V was clipped by 3 bases and J by 2 bases, with 10 bases between them. The CDR3 runs 14 residues. Per germline, CDR1 SGHTA and CDR2 FQGNSA. The CDR3 reads CASSFDNPNYGYTF. The CDR3 DNA reads as TGTGCCAGCAGCTTTGACAACCCAAACTATGGCTACACCTTC.

This clone was seen only once. The CDR3 nucleotides are TGTGCTAGTACTCTGGTAGTGGCAGGGAACTATGGCTACACCTTC. This translates into CASTLVVAGNYGYTF. This chain connects TRBV12-5 to TRBJ1-2, with a possible D match to TRBD1 (5 bases). Trimming removed 8 bases at V and 2 bases at J, with 18 bases between. The CDR3 loop spans 15 amino acids. Germline V lookup: CDR1 LGHNT, CDR2 FRNRAP. Full variable domain (rest looked up from reference TRBV12-5 and TRBJ1-2): DARVTQTPRHKVTEMGQEVTMRCQPILGHNTVFWYRQTMMQGLELLAYFRNRAPLDDSGMPKDRFSAEMPDATLATLKIQPSEPRDSAVYFCASTLVVAGNYGYTFGSGTRLTVV.

The chain recombines TRBV13 with TRBJ1-4, with 7 bases matching TRBD1. V lost 5 bases and J lost 8; bases outside the gene matches: 11. Germline V CDR1 and CDR2: PRHDT, FYEKMQ (reference sequence). The CDR3 runs to 15 residues. CDR3 residues: CASSPEYQGGEKLFF. The CDR3 nucleotides are TGTGCCAGCAGCCCGGAGTACCAGGGGGGCGAAAAACTGTTTTTT.

This clone has a single count. DNA for the CDR3: TGTGCCAGCAGCCCCCTGACTAGCGGGGGGCCTGATGAGCAGTTCTTC. It is translated as CASSPLTSGGPDEQFF. This chain uses TRBV7-8 with TRBJ2-1, with 13 positions matching TRBD2. The V and J ends lost 5 bases and 8 bases, in that order; junction bases with no gene match: 9. The CDR3 length is 16 residues. Germline CDR1 and CDR2: SGHVS and FQNEAQ.

Only one count was recorded for this clone. The genes are TRBV9 and TRBJ1-2, with no clear D. Germline values: CDR1 SGDLS, CDR2 YYNGEE. V was cut by 0 bases and J by 4 bases, with 16 bases left in between. The CDR3 runs to 16 residues. The CDR3 reads CASSVAPGRESYGYTF. The CDR3 nucleotides are TGTGCCAGCAGCGTAGCCCCCGGTCGGGAGAGCTATGGCTACACCTTC.

The table lists this clone with a count of one. The chain combines TRBV27 with TRBJ1-2, with 7 bases aligning to TRBD1. Losses at the gene ends were 2 bases for V and 2 bases for J; bases not matched to a gene: 2. The V gene's germline CDR1 is MNHEY and CDR2 SMNVEV (reference sequence). The CDR3 has 14 amino acids. In DNA, the CDR3 is TGTGCCAGCAGTTTAAGGGGGCCAAACTATGGCTACACCTTC. Its protein product is CASSLRGPNYGYTF.

V gene TRBV7-6 combines with J gene TRBJ1-1, with D unclear. From germline, CDR1 is SGHVS and CDR2 FNYEAQ. The V gene lost 4 bases and the J gene lost 7 bases, with 7 bases spanning the gap. CDR3 size: 11 residues. The CDR3 DNA reads as TGTGCCAGCAGCTCCACTTATGAAGCTTTCTTT. It encodes CASSSTYEAFF. The whole variable domain, filled in from reference TRBV7-6 and TRBJ1-1, reads GAGVSQSPRYKVTKRGQDVALRCDPISGHVSLYWYRQALGQGPEFLTYFNYEAQQDKSGLPNDRFSAERPEGSISTLTIQRTEQRDSAMYRCASSSTYEAFFGQGTRLTVV.

CDR3 sequence: CASSPPGRYYEQYF. The CDR3 nucleotides read TGTGCCAGCAGCCCTCCGGGGAGGTACTACGAGCAGTACTTC. The chain is built from TRBV14 and TRBJ2-7; weak D call: TRBD2 (6 bases). Per the germline V gene, CDR1 is SGHDN and CDR2 is FVKESK. V was cut by 4 bases and J by 3 bases, with 13 bases left in between. The CDR3 is made up of 14 amino acids.

The rearrangement joins TRBV25-1 to TRBJ2-2; tentatively, D is TRBD2 (5 bases). Germline V gene data show CDR1 as MGHDK and CDR2 as SYGVNS. CDR3 length: 12 amino acids. V lost 8 bases and J lost 1, with 5 bases in between. CDR3 region: CASRGNTGELFF. For the CDR3, the DNA is TGTGCCAGCCGGGGGAACACCGGGGAGCTGTTTTTT.

The chain couples TRBV11-1 to TRBJ2-1; D may be TRBD2 (7 bases). This CDR3 has 16 residues. Germline V gives CDR1 SGHAT, CDR2 FQDESV (reference sequence). V lost 1 base and J lost 0, with 10 bases in between. CDR3: CASSLGRGASYNEQFF. CDR3 DNA: TGTGCCAGCAGCTTAGGCCGGGGGGCCTCCTACAATGAGCAGTTCTTC.

V usage is TRBV12-3 or TRBV12-4 and J usage is TRBJ1-2, with TRBD1 matching over 7 bases. The CDR3 contains 13 residues. The junction had 4 bases not matched to a gene; V was cut back by 6 bases and J by 3 bases. The CDR3 reads CASRATGYYGYTF. The CDR3 DNA reads TGTGCCAGCAGAGCGACAGGGTACTATGGCTACACCTTC.

The V call is TRBV19, the J call TRBJ1-5, with TRBD1 as a possible D gene (6 bases). The germline CDR1 and CDR2 sequences are LNHDA and SQIVND (reference sequence). The V gene lost 7 bases and the J gene lost 4 bases, with 14 bases spanning the gap. The CDR3 spans 14 residues. The CDR3 nucleotides are TGTGCCAGTACCCGACGGGGGGCAAATCAGCCCCAGCATTTT. It encodes CASTRRGANQPQHF.

The chain is built from TRBV21-1 and TRBJ2-1; TRBD2, the D gene given by the table, was not confirmed from the DNA. TRBV21-1 is given as a pseudogene. The length of the CDR3 is 16 residues. CDR3 amino acids: CASSTRVVSSYNEQFF. CDR3 in DNA: TGTGCCAGCAGCACCCGGGTGGTGAGCTCCTACAATGAGCAGTTCTTC.

This clone was detected a few times. The chain links TRBV19 to TRBJ2-1; 8 bases match TRBD2. Trimming removed 7 bases from V and 0 bases from J; junction bases left unmatched: 11. The CDR3 is made up of 17 amino acids. The V gene's germline CDR1 is LNHDA and CDR2 SQIVND (reference sequence). CDR3: CASIVPGGKSSYNEQFF. CDR3 coding DNA: TGTGCCAGTATTGTTCCGGGGGGGAAGAGCTCCTACAATGAGCAGTTCTTC.

The CDR3 sequence is CASSPPQGDYEQYF. The DNA of the CDR3 is TGTGCCAGCAGCCCACCCCAGGGGGACTACGAGCAGTACTTC. The J gene is TRBJ2-7, the V gene TRBV5-5; 7 bases agree with TRBD1. This CDR3 has 14 residues. The V gene's germline CDR1 is SGHKS and CDR2 YYEKEE (reference sequence). J was trimmed by 3 bases and V by 4 bases; bases with no gene match: 7.

The gene calls are TRBV3-1 (or the pseudogene TRBV3-2) and TRBJ1-6, with D unclear. Germline V gene lookup returns CDR1 LGHDT and CDR2 YNNKEL (reference sequence). V lost 2 bases and J 0 bases, leaving 8 bases between the germline ends. The CDR3 extends over 16 amino acids. The CDR3 protein is CASSQLLPSYNSPLHF. CDR3 nucleotides: TGTGCCAGCAGCCAATTACTACCCTCCTATAATTCACCCCTCCACTTT.

The chain recombines TRBV6-5 with TRBJ1-3; TRBD1 might be the D (6 bases). Trimming took 11 bases from V and 3 from J, leaving 14 bases between them. The CDR3 is 13 amino acids. Per germline, CDR1 MNHEY and CDR2 SVGAGI. CDR3 sequence (DNA): TGTGCCGGGGGCCGGGGCCTTGGAAACACCATATATTTT. It is translated as CAGGRGLGNTIYF.

This chain uses TRBV9 with TRBJ2-5, with TRBD1 matching 7 bases. The CDR3 extends over 14 amino acids. Trimming cost V 4 bases and J 2 bases; bases outside gene matches: 5. Germline assignment: CDR1 SGDLS and CDR2 YYNGEE. CDR3 coding DNA: TGTGCCAGCAGCCTGAGGGGACAGCAAGAGACCCAGTACTTC. This sequence encodes CASSLRGQQETQYF. The variable domain in full, completed from reference TRBV9 and TRBJ2-5, reads DSGVTQTPKHLITATGQRVTLRCSPRSGDLSVYWYQQSLDQGLQFLIQYYNGEERAKGNILERFSAQQFPDLHSELNLSSLELGDSALYFCASSLRGQQETQYFGPGTRLLVL.

This chain uses TRBV7-8 with TRBJ2-7, with 14 bases matching TRBD2. There are 16 residues in the CDR3. Germline loops: CDR1 SGHVS, CDR2 FQNEAQ. The trim removed 0 bases at V and 6 bases at J, leaving 4 bases unmatched. The CDR3 coding sequence is TGTGCCAGCAGCTTAGCGACTAGCGGGGGGGCGGGCGAGCAGTACTTC. It specifies CASSLATSGGAGEQYF.

The CDR3: CASSSNTGPGSDTQYF. CDR3 sequence (DNA): TGTGCCAGCAGCTCGAATACAGGGCCCGGTTCAGATACGCAGTATTTT. The chain has TRBV5-4 and TRBJ2-3; maybe TRBD1 (6 bases). Per the germline V gene, CDR1 is SGHNT and CDR2 is YYREEE (reference sequence). The CDR3 has 16 amino acids. V was shortened by 3 bases and J by 4 bases, with 18 bases between the two germline ends.

This chain connects TRBV7-2 to TRBJ1-1; D gene uncertain. Trimming stripped 4 bases from V and 4 bases from J, with 4 bases between. The CDR3 has 11 residues. Germline assignment: CDR1 SGHTA and CDR2 FQGNSA. CDR3 DNA: TGTGCCAGCAGCTCAATCACTGAAGCTTTCTTT. It translates to CASSSITEAFF.

The V gene is TRBV20-1, the J gene TRBJ2-6; D remains ambiguous. V lost 3 bases and J 2 bases, leaving 8 bases between the germline ends. The germline CDR1 and CDR2 sequences are DFQATT and SNEGSKA (reference sequence). This CDR3 has 14 residues. The CDR3 nucleotides are TGCAGTGCTAGTGAGTGGCCTGGGGCCAACGTCCTGACTTTC. It yields the protein CSASEWPGANVLTF.